The 8 T cell receptor beta chains presented below share a single source sample, sequenced in a study of control samples from healthy donors and cancer patients. This table comes from immunoSEQ multiplex PCR, and its TCRdb copy is limited to in-frame clones, with some not included. The sample consists of around 28,000 clones, roughly 90% of them appearing once. Input material: PBMCs. These receptors were collected from a middle-aged man with lung cancer.

V and J are TRBV3-1 (or the pseudogene TRBV3-2) and TRBJ1-3; D is possibly TRBD1 (6 bases). This CDR3 region has 15 residues. V lost 4 bases, J lost 4 bases, and 14 bases lay in between. CDR1 LGHDT and CDR2 YNNKEL come from the germline V gene (reference sequence). CDR3 residues: CASSRPGVGGNTIYF. The CDR3 DNA reads as TGTGCCAGCAGCCGACCAGGGGTTGGAGGAAACACCATATATTTT.

Comment on this clone: An end of the junction does not agree with germline; a read error may underlie this. V usage is TRBV7-7 and J usage is TRBJ2-5; D is uncertain. The CDR3 is 13 amino acids. The V gene's germline CDR1 is SSHAT and CDR2 FNYEAQ (reference sequence). CDR3 protein: CASSLAPQETQYF. DNA of the CDR3: TGTGCTAGCAGTCTCGCACCCCAAGAGACCCAGTACTTC.

The J gene is TRBJ1-6, the V gene TRBV3-1 (or the pseudogene TRBV3-2); D may be TRBD1 (6 bases). Germline V gene lookup returns CDR1 LGHDT and CDR2 YNNKEL (reference sequence). The CDR3 loop spans 14 amino acids. V shed 5 bases and J shed 9 bases, with 14 bases lying between them. The CDR3 loop reads CASSWARGGSPLHF. CDR3 bases: TGTGCCAGCAGCTGGGCCAGGGGTGGTTCACCCCTCCACTTT.

This clone was seen a few times. The chain carries TRBV7-2 and TRBJ1-2; TRBD1 matches at 7 bases. With 5 bases clipped from V and 2 bases from J, the junction kept 11 bases outside the gene matches. Per germline, CDR1 SGHTA and CDR2 FQGNSA. The length of the CDR3 is 16 residues. In DNA form, the CDR3 reads TGTGCCAGCAGCCCAGAGGGGGCACAGAACAACTATGGCTACACCTTC. Translated: CASSPEGAQNNYGYTF.

In this sample, this clone is medium-sized. The V gene is TRBV9, the J gene TRBJ1-2; D uncertain. CDR1 and CDR2 (germline): SGDLS, YYNGEE. The CDR3 extends over 15 amino acids. Trimming cost V 0 bases and J 0 bases, with 9 bases left between them. CDR3 loop: CASSVEGRSNYGYTF. The CDR3, as DNA: TGTGCCAGCAGCGTAGAGGGCCGATCTAACTATGGCTACACCTTC.

The J gene is TRBJ1-6, the V gene TRBV2; TRBD1 aligns across 10 bases. Germline loops: CDR1 SNHLY, CDR2 FYNNEI. This CDR3 region has 14 residues. J lost 8 bases, V lost 7 bases, and 5 bases had no gene match. CDR3 sequence: CASTDRGLDSPLHF. The CDR3 bases are TGTGCCAGCACCGACAGGGGGCTAGATTCACCCCTCCACTTT.

With respect to this clone: A read error may produce the germline difference seen at one junction end. The chain employs TRBV3-1 (or the pseudogene TRBV3-2) and TRBJ1-6, with 9 positions matching TRBD1. Germline V CDR1 and CDR2: LGHDT, YNNKEL (reference sequence). The CDR3 spans 18 residues. The CDR3 loop reads CASSQYRDPGQGNTPLHF. The DNA for the CDR3 is TGTGCCAGCAGCCAATACCGGGATCCGGGACAGGGTAATACACCCCTCCACTTT.

The chain uses TRBV6-6 and TRBJ2-5; TRBD2 agrees at 13 bases. From germline, CDR1 is MNHNY and CDR2 SVGAGI (reference sequence). The CDR3 length is 13 residues. The V gene end was trimmed by 10 bases and the J gene end by 5 bases; junction bases not matched to a gene: 4. The CDR3 region has the DNA TGTGCCACCGGGACTAGCGGGATTGAGACCCAGTACTTC. Translated: CATGTSGIETQYF.